One TCR beta chain is described in this entry. What it binds is unknown. Repertoires were generated with immunoSEQ multiplex PCR, while TCRdb's copy carries only in-frame clones and drops some. Of around 400,000 clones listed, 70% to 90% are singletons. This entry belongs to a study of Ad26.COV2.S vaccination and SARS-CoV-2 variants. The overall study: Ad26.COV2.S shots went into the muscle once or twice, 56 days apart. Study-wide points: Compared with placebo recipients, vaccine recipients had higher spike-specific TCR breadth.

Specified treatment: 19 received Ad26.COV2.S at low or high dose, single or two shots; five or six received placebo; per-sample allocation not given. Sampling was performed 63 days after the first vaccine or placebo injection. An 18-55-year-old adult in Boston served as donor. The CDR3 loop spans 12 amino acids. The germline V gene encodes CDR1 GTSNPN and CDR2 SVGIG (reference sequence). The sequencing here drew on peripheral blood, taken in a trial of Ad26.COV2.S vaccine versus placebo. This TCR was sampled from a person aged 18-60 years who received the Ad26.COV2.S COVID-19 vaccine or a placebo. The chain joins TRBV30 to TRBJ2-1; the D is unclear. The DNA for the CDR3 is TGTGCTCACCGGGTATCCTACAATGAGCAGTTCTTC. Translating it yields CAHRVSYNEQFF.